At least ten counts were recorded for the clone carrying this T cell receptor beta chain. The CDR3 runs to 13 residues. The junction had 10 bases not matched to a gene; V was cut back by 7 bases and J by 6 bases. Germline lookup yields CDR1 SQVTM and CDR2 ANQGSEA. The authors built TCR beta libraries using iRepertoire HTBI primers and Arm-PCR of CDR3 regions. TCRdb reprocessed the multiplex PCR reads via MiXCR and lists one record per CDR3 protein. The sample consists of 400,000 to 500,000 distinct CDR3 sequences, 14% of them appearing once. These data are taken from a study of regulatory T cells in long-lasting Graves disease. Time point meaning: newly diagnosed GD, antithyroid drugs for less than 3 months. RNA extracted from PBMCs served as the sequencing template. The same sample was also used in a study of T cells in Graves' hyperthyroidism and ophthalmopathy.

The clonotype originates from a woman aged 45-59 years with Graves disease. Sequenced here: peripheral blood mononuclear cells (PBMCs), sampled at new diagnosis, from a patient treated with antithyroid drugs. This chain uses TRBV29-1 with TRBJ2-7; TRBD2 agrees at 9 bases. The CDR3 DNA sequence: TGCAGCGCCAAGGGTAGCGGGAGTGGCGAGCAGTACTTC. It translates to CSAKGSGSGEQYF.